The entry below describes one T cell receptor (beta chain). The antigen this receptor binds is unknown. There are no base qualities to consult, and no much larger clone falls within one base. The protocol used for the library was the immunoSEQ multiplex PCR assay. Deep sequencing of rearranged TCR beta loci, alongside multiparametric flow cytometry, was used to profile T cell repertoires. The table comes from immuneACCESS by way of TCRdb, which keeps in-frame sequences with V and J called. Part of the clones is missing from these tables; in studies checked, under half for an unresolved V gene and the rest for unknown reasons. The sample yields approximately 17,000 clones; around 80% were counted once. 20% to 25% of the sample rests with the top ten. This entry comes from a study of lymphopenia after photon versus proton radiotherapy (dated by TCRdb to the late 2010s). Notes on the research overall: Photon and proton radiation therapy were compared by the study for their immunological effects in patients with gastrointestinal tumors who developed high-grade lymphopenia. The cohort comprised about 22 patients with gastrointestinal tumors who received either photon or proton therapy and then developed lymphopenia. The goal of the study was to describe how the two radiation modalities differ in their effects on the immune system.

The paper as a whole reports these results and caveats: During treatment, patients who received proton therapy stayed relatively stable, whereas patients who received photon therapy lost naive T cells and TCR diversity and gained effector/memory populations. After the lymphocyte count nadir, photon-treated repertoires showed oligoclonal expansion, especially of CD8+ Temra cells, which drove the drop in diversity. Across the cohort, a larger post-nadir drop in TCR diversity was inversely correlated with overall survival time among patients who died. The survival association was assessed only in patients who died, and better survival with proton therapy was presented by the authors as a possibility rather than a demonstrated result.

Here V drops 5 bases and J drops 4 bases, and the junction holds 5 bases not matched to any gene. There are 14 amino acids in the CDR3, from cysteine to phenylalanine inclusive. The CDR3 DNA has 42 bases and is translated from base 1. As encoded in the germline V gene, CDR1 is MNHNS while CDR2 is SASEGT. The starting material was peripheral blood, obtained from a patient treated with proton-based radiotherapy. The TCR was taken from a man between 65 and 85 years old with pancreatic cancer. In this chain, TRBV6-1 is recombined with TRBJ2-7; the central 10 bases match TRBD2. The CDR3 in this case is CASSRSSGSYEQYF. DNA sequence: TGTGCCAGCAGTAGGTCTAGCGGGAGTTACGAGCAGTACTTC.